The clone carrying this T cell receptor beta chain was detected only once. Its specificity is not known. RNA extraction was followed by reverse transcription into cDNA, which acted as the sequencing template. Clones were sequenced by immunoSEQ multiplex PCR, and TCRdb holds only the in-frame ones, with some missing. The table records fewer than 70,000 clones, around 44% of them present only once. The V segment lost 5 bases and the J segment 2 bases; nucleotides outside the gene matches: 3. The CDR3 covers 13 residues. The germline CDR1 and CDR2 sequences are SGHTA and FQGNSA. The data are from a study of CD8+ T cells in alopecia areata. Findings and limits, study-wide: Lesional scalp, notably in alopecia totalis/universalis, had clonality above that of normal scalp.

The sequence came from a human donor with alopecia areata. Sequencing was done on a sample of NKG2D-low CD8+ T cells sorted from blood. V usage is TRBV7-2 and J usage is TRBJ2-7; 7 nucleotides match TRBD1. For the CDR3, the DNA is TGTGCCAGCAGCGTGGGACAGACCTACGAGCAGTACTTC. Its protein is CASSVGQTYEQYF.